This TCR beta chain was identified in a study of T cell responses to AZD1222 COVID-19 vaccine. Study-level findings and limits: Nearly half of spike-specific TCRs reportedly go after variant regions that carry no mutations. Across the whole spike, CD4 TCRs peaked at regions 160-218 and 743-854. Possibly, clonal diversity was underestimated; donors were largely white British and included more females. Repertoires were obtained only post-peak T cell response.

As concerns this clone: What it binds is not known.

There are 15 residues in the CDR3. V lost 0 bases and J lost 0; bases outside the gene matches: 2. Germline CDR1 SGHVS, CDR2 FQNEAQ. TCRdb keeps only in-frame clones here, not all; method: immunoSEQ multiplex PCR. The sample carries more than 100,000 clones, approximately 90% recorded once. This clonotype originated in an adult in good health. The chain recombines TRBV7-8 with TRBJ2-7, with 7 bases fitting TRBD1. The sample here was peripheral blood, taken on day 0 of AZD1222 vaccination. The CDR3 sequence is CASSLAGQNSYEQYF. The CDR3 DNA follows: TGTGCCAGCAGCTTAGCGGGACAGAACTCCTACGAGCAGTACTTC.